This TCR beta chain was sequenced during a study of cytomegalovirus exposure and HLA in healthy donors. Study in general: Early on, a data release was issued that held 65 million to 100 million unique TCRs from HLA-typed donors. Overall study findings and caveats: Within a later analysis, the majority of CMV-associated TCR beta chains appeared HLA-restricted.

With 60 Vbeta and 13 Jbeta primers, the PCR was carried out. Profiling relied on immunoSEQ multiplex PCR, and the TCRdb table lists in-frame clones only, not all of them. The sample includes 80,000 to 95,000 clones, 60% to 80% of them seen just once. A word on this clone: Antigen unknown. The junction departs from germline at one end; a sequencing error may be responsible.

The CDR3 sequence is 10 residues long. Germline assignment: CDR1 SEHNR and CDR2 FQNEAQ (reference sequence). The origin of this receptor is a female donor in good health and CMV-seronegative. The sample taken for sequencing was PBMCs. The chain combines TRBV7-9 with TRBJ2-1; no clear D gene. The CDR3 loop is CSSSFREQFF. The DNA of the CDR3 is TGTTCCAGCAGCTTTCGTGAGCAGTTCTTC.